This T cell receptor (beta chain) originates from a study of T cells expressing NK-cell markers. About the research overall: Eight donors were sequenced, of whom seven were HCMV-seropositive, while the remaining one was HCMV-seronegative. The study's findings and limits: Once again these clonotypes came out on top in the CD3+CD56-NKG2C+ fraction of a few donors. The HCMV specificity of the expanded NKG2C+ T cell clones stayed unresolved.

5'RACE template switching with UMIs generated TCR beta cDNA. TCRdb reprocessed the 5' RACE reads and reports one entry per CDR3 protein, with no DNA. The data show 550,000 or so distinct CDR3 sequences, and the top ten clones hold around 4%. Remarks on this clonotype: Its antigen is not known.

The CDR3 sequence is 16 residues long. Germline CDR1 is KGHDR and CDR2 is SFDVKD. The chain recombines TRBV24-1 with TRBJ2-2; TCRdb calls TRBD1, which cannot be checked without DNA. Sequencing was performed on blood T cells: a sorted CD56 or NKG2C T cell subset, CD4+ or CD8+ T cells, or bulk PBMC T cells (not recorded which). This clonotype was obtained from a man younger than 35 in good health. The CDR3 loop reads CATSDLSQGLTGELFF.